The rows below give T cell receptor beta chains drawn from one sample of a study of graft-versus-host responses after intestinal transplantation. Sequencing was performed with immunoSEQ multiplex PCR; in TCRdb, only in-frame clones are kept and a portion is missing. The sample lists around 30,000 clones, 83% occurring once. The sequences come from PBMCs, collected around 29 days after intestinal transplant. These receptors were taken from a human patient who received an intestinal transplant, so some T cells may come from the graft donor. Each CDR3 is given with its conserved first and last residue. A D gene is named only where the DNA matches it firmly. Size is stated for part of the rows, as once, few or many counts, or as a class when the clone is expanded.

J gene: TRBJ2-4
V gene: TRBV11-3
clone size: NA
D gene: NA
CDR3 DNA: TGTGCCAGCAGCTTAGAACCGTGGGACATTCAGTACTTC
CDR3 protein: CASSLEPWDIQYF

J gene: TRBJ1-1
V gene: TRBV6-5
clone size: NA
D gene: TRBD1
CDR3 DNA: TGTGCCAGCAGTTATTGGACAGGGGGGACTGAAGCTTTCTTT
CDR3 protein: CASSYWTGGTEAFF

J gene: TRBJ2-5
V gene: TRBV7-2
clone size: NA
D gene: TRBD2
CDR3 DNA: TGTGCCAGCAGCTTGGCTAGACTAGCGGGGGCGATTACGGAGACCCAGTACTTC
CDR3 protein: CASSLARLAGAITETQYF

J gene: TRBJ2-3
V gene: TRBV9
clone size: NA
D gene: NA
CDR3 DNA: TGTGCCAGCAGCCCCTTCCGGGGGAGCACAGATACGCAGTATTTT
CDR3 protein: CASSPFRGSTDTQYF

J gene: TRBJ2-7
V gene: TRBV18
clone size: NA
D gene: TRBD1
CDR3 DNA: TGTGCCAGCTCACCACAGGGACAGTCTTACGAGCAGTACTTC
CDR3 protein: CASSPQGQSYEQYF

J gene: TRBJ2-4
V gene: TRBV10-2
clone size: NA
D gene: TRBD1
CDR3 DNA: TGCGCCAGCAGTGAGTCGGAACCAACCGGGACAGGGCAGGGTTGGGCCAAAAACATTCAGTACTTC
CDR3 protein: CASSESEPTGTGQGWAKNIQYF

J gene: TRBJ2-2
V gene: TRBV4-1
clone size: once
D gene: NA
CDR3 DNA: TGCGCCAGCAGCCCCATAACAGGGAACACCGGGGAGCTGTTTTTT
CDR3 protein: CASSPITGNTGELFF

J gene: TRBJ2-2
V gene: TRBV2
clone size: NA
D gene: NA
CDR3 DNA: TGTGCCAGCAGTGTAACGGGGTACACCGGGGAGCTGTTTTTT
CDR3 protein: CASSVTGYTGELFF

J gene: TRBJ1-5
V gene: TRBV27
clone size: NA
D gene: NA
CDR3 DNA: TGTGCCAGCAGCCAGGGCCCTAATCAGCCCCAGCATTTT
CDR3 protein: CASSQGPNQPQHF

J gene: TRBJ1-2
V gene: TRBV11-1
clone size: NA
D gene: NA
CDR3 DNA: TGTGCCAGCAGCTCCCCCCGGACAATGGCATCTTCTAACTATGGCTACACCTTC
CDR3 protein: CASSSPRTMASSNYGYTF